This T cell receptor (beta chain) appears in the sequencing data of a study of T cell clones after liver transplantation (dated by TCRdb to 2018 to 2020). Regarding the research as a whole: The samples were obtained from ITN030ST, a randomized trial that attempted immunosuppression withdrawal within 2 years after liver transplantation. Donor-reactive T cell clones were identified by TCRbeta sequencing following a pre-transplant mixed lymphocyte reaction and were subsequently tracked in post-transplant blood. Third party-reactive TCRbeta sequences were also identified from pre-transplant MLRs to serve as an antigen-independent comparator for donor-reactive sequences. Three of the eight recipients were HCV-positive; the others were transplanted for non-autoimmune, non-viral indications. The subjects received no induction therapy and were kept on standard immunosuppression until randomization at 12-24 months post-transplant. Tolerance was defined as complete withdrawal of immunosuppression for at least one year without a rise in liver enzymes beyond twice the upper limit of normal. Blood samples were collected pre-transplant, pre-randomization before withdrawal, and post-randomization after either full withdrawal or failed withdrawal. The studied cohort comprised 8 liver transplant recipients, 3 classified as tolerant and 5 as non-tolerant.

Interpreted using the paper, the time point label stands for: pre-transplant. Unstimulated PBMCs, after thawing, were stained for CD3, CD4 and CD8 and then FACS-sorted into CD3+CD4+ and CD3+CD8+ populations. All 8 studied subjects were randomized to immunosuppression withdrawal. Genomic DNA was isolated with the Qiagen DNeasy Blood and Tissue Kit. Frozen genomic DNA underwent high-throughput TCRbeta CDR3 sequencing by immunoSEQ, including PCR amplification, mapping, bias correction and internal controls. Regarding the original processing steps: Productive rearrangements were retained, and unique TCRbeta sequences were defined by the CDR3 nucleotide sequence together with the V and J gene. For classification of a sequence as donor-reactive, at least 5-fold expansion in CFSE-low cells relative to unstimulated pre-transplant cells and a frequency of at least 0.01% were required. Per-subject minimum frequency thresholds, based on the lowest-template unstimulated sample, ensured at least 90% detection power. Repertoire turnover was measured by Jensen-Shannon divergence between the top 1000 TCRbeta sequences post- and pre-transplant. Two-sided Fisher's exact tests were used to test for changes in the detection of donor-reactive sequences. TCRdb stores this immuneACCESS table with in-frame sequences only. Part of the clones is absent; in the studies checked, under half of the shortfall reflects unresolved V genes, and no reason is known for the rest. V and J calls and clone size follow that table, whereas D and trimming were derived from the DNA. This sample has nearly 55,000 clones in its table, and approximately 84% of those were observed once. The ten most abundant clones make up 8% to 9.5% of the sample.

With regard to this clone: Its antigen specificity is not known. Base qualities are not recorded, but no much larger clone differs from it by a single base.

General study outcomes and caveats: Because allograft tissue specimens were not available, migration of donor-reactive T cells into the graft, rather than deletion, may have occurred. When repertoire turnover was accounted for, significantly reduced detection of donor-reactive sequences was found in 7 of 8 subjects for CD4 and in 8 of 8 subjects for CD8. In most of the 8 subjects, circulating donor-reactive CD4 TCRbeta sequences decreased significantly after transplant, regardless of tolerance or HCV status. Donor-reactive sequences declined more than third party-reactive ones, suggesting partial antigen-specific deletion unrelated to withdrawal success. The conclusions were considered preliminary, being limited by small, heterogeneous patient numbers and non-standardized post-transplant time points. In two subjects, low numbers of available donor cells limited the measurable donor-reactive repertoire.

The CDR3 runs 15 residues from the cysteine to the phenylalanine. Here the CDR3 DNA is all that survives: 45 bases in frame from base 1. The junction carries 7 bases between V and J, which are trimmed by 0 bases and 4 bases respectively. CDR1 and CDR2 were assigned from the germline V gene as MGHDK and SYGVNS. This sequence uses TRBV25-1 and TRBJ1-6; the D segment could be TRBD1, given 5 matching bases. Source: CD4+ T cells from blood, taken before liver transplant. This clonotype was sampled from a human donor who received a liver transplant. The DNA reads TGTGCCAGCAGTGAATACGGGGGGTATAATTCACCCCTCCACTTT. It translates as CASSEYGGYNSPLHF.